Presented here are 30 T cell receptor beta chains from one specimen sequenced in a study of a mutant IDH1 vaccine in newly diagnosed glioma. Some clones are missing from TCRdb's copy, which holds only in-frame ones; the method was immunoSEQ multiplex PCR. This sample has roughly 40,000 clones, with approximately 90% found just once. The time point here: week 5, during vaccination. A 20-mer mutant IDH1 peptide at 300 ug was injected subcutaneously with topical imiquimod. No antigen has been assigned to these receptors. The sequenced sample was PBMCs, obtained from a glioma patient whose treatment included an IDH1 peptide vaccine. The receptors were sampled from a man aged 50 or older with glioma.

This clone was recorded only once. One end of the junction is discordant with germline, which a read error may explain. The V gene is TRBV10-3, the J gene TRBJ1-2; TRBD1 aligns across 8 bases. The CDR3 is made up of 12 amino acids. CDR1 ENHRY and CDR2 SYGVKD come from the germline V gene. CDR3 in amino acids: CALRQGNYGYTF. CDR3 DNA: TGTGCCCTCAGACAGGGGAACTATGGCTACACCTTC.

The chain has TRBV5-1 and TRBJ2-5; TRBD1 agrees at 7 bases. From germline, CDR1 is SGHRS and CDR2 YFSETQ. The CDR3 totals 14 residues. V lost 4 bases, J lost 3 bases, and 6 bases stayed unmatched. The CDR3 sequence: CASSLAGTEETQYF. Written as DNA, the CDR3 is TGCGCCAGCAGCCTGGCCGGGACAGAAGAGACCCAGTACTTC.

By sample share, this clone is medium-sized. The chain links TRBV2 to TRBJ1-5, with unresolved D. The CDR3 sequence is 13 residues long. CDR1 is SNHLY, CDR2 FYNNEI, per germline. V lost 5 bases and J 6 bases, leaving 11 bases between the germline ends. The CDR3 nucleotides read TGTGCCAGCAGTACCGATGAGAGTCAGCCCCAGCATTTT. Its protein product is CASSTDESQPQHF.

This chain uses TRBV6-1 with TRBJ1-3; the match to TRBD1 covers 7 bases. Germline CDR1 reads MNHNS; CDR2 reads SASEGT. The J segment lost 4 bases and the V segment lost 5 bases, leaving 8 bases of the junction unmatched. This CDR3 region has 15 residues. This CDR3 reads CASSRDRVNGNTIYF. The CDR3 DNA sequence: TGTGCCAGCAGTCGTGACAGGGTGAACGGAAACACCATATATTTT.

The V call is TRBV2, the J call TRBJ2-7, with 7 bases aligning to TRBD1. Germline values: CDR1 SNHLY, CDR2 FYNNEI. There are 14 residues in the CDR3. V lost 7 bases, J lost 2 bases, and 8 bases stayed unmatched. The CDR3 DNA reads as TGTGCCAGCACCAAGGGACAGCTTGCCTACGAGCAGTACTTC. Protein: CASTKGQLAYEQYF. The variable domain in full, with the rest retrieved from reference TRBV2 and TRBJ2-7, is EPEVTQTPSHQVTQMGQEVILRCVPISNHLYFYWYRQILGQKVEFLVSFYNNEISEKSEIFDDQFSVERPDGSNFTLKIRSTKLEDSAMYFCASTKGQLAYEQYFGPGTRLTVT.

The J gene is TRBJ2-2, the V gene TRBV6-6; 9 nucleotides line up with TRBD1. The germline V gene encodes CDR1 MNHNY and CDR2 SVGAGI (reference sequence). The length of the CDR3 is 15 residues. Trimming removed 6 bases from V and 3 bases from J; junction bases left unmatched: 5. CDR3 nucleotide sequence: TGTGCCAGCAGACCTCGGACAGGGGACACCGGGGAGCTGTTTTTT. Its translation: CASRPRTGDTGELFF.

The chain carries TRBV5-1 and TRBJ1-4, with D possibly being TRBD1 (6 bases). Trimming stripped 0 bases from V and 8 bases from J, with 11 bases between. Germline-derived CDR1 and CDR2 are SGHRS and YFSETQ. The CDR3 consists of 14 residues. The CDR3 region has the DNA TGCGCCAGCAGCTTGGAAGGACAGAGCGAAAAACTGTTTTTT. Its translation: CASSLEGQSEKLFF.

This sequence joins TRBV19 and TRBJ2-3; D perhaps matches TRBD2 (5 bases). From germline, CDR1 is LNHDA and CDR2 SQIVND (reference sequence). This CDR3 spans 14 amino acids. V was trimmed by 3 bases and J by 2 bases, leaving 9 bases between them. CDR3 protein: CASSIPGNTDTQYF. Here the CDR3 DNA reads TGTGCCAGTAGTATTCCCGGGAACACAGATACGCAGTATTTT.

The chain combines TRBV6-5 with TRBJ2-2; either TRBD1 or TRBD2 may fit D (5 bases each). CDR3 length: 14 amino acids. V lost 5 bases and J 13 bases, leaving 20 bases between the germline ends. Germline values: CDR1 MNHEY, CDR2 SVGAGI. CDR3 sequence: CASSPQGTPRRLFF. The CDR3 DNA is TGTGCCAGCAGTCCCCAAGGGACCCCCCGGCGGCTGTTTTTT.

The chain combines TRBV19 with TRBJ1-4, with D possibly being TRBD1 (6 bases). V dropped 6 bases and J dropped 8 bases, with 16 bases sitting between them. The CDR3 is made up of 14 amino acids. The germline gives CDR1 LNHDA, CDR2 SQIVND (reference sequence). Here the CDR3 DNA reads TGTGCCAGTAGAAGGGGGGAGCGTGGCGAAAAACTGTTTTTT. Residues: CASRRGERGEKLFF.

The chain recombines TRBV5-1 with TRBJ1-1; 8 bases map to TRBD1. The V gene's germline CDR1 is SGHRS and CDR2 YFSETQ. CDR3 length: 16 amino acids. V shed 4 bases, J shed 0 bases, and the junction held 8 bases outside the gene matches. The CDR3 DNA is TGCGCCAGCAGCCAGACAGGGGCCAGCATGAACACTGAAGCTTTCTTT. Residues: CASSQTGASMNTEAFF.

The genes are TRBV6-1 and TRBJ2-6; D gene ambiguous. Germline V gene lookup returns CDR1 MNHNS and CDR2 SASEGT. V shed 0 bases and J shed 2 bases, with 8 bases lying between them. The CDR3 consists of 16 residues. CDR3 amino acids: CASSEALSTGANVLTF. CDR3 bases: TGTGCCAGCAGTGAAGCTCTAAGTACTGGGGCCAACGTCCTGACTTTC.

The V call is TRBV19, the J call TRBJ1-6; a weak D match, TRBD1 (6 bases). Between the trimmed V and J ends, which lost 1 base and 10 bases, there was a span of 14 bases. The germline CDR1 and CDR2 sequences are LNHDA and SQIVND (reference sequence). The CDR3 has 15 residues. As DNA, the CDR3 is TGTGCCAGTAGTATAGGAACAGGGACGAGATCACCCCTCCACTTT. Amino acids: CASSIGTGTRSPLHF.

The genes are TRBV28 and TRBJ2-1; 8 bases are shared with TRBD2. The V segment lost 5 bases and the J segment 6 bases; nucleotides outside the gene matches: 9. The CDR3 length is 15 residues. The V gene's germline CDR1 is MDHEN and CDR2 SYDVKM. The CDR3 reads CASSVPGGRSNEQFF. The DNA of the CDR3 is TGTGCCAGCAGTGTACCGGGGGGGCGTAGCAATGAGCAGTTCTTC.

The chain joins TRBV6-5 to TRBJ2-4, with TRBD1 as a possible D gene (5 bases). There are 13 residues in the CDR3. Germline loops: CDR1 MNHEY, CDR2 SVGAGI. Trimming stripped 4 bases from V and 5 bases from J, with 9 bases between. As DNA, the CDR3 is TGTGCCAGCAGTTTGGGCAGGGAAAACATTCAGTACTTC. Protein product: CASSLGRENIQYF.

The chain uses TRBV9 and TRBJ1-3, with TRBD1 matching 7 bases. The length of the CDR3 is 19 residues. Trimming removed 4 bases from V and 0 bases from J; junction bases left unmatched: 16. Germline values: CDR1 SGDLS, CDR2 YYNGEE. This chain's CDR3 is CASSPHSPHDRASGNTIYF. The CDR3 DNA reads as TGTGCCAGCAGCCCTCATAGTCCCCATGACAGGGCCTCTGGAAACACCATATATTTT.

This chain joins TRBV10-2 and TRBJ2-2, with 7 bases aligning to TRBD2. Germline CDR1 and CDR2: WSHSY and SAAADI. V lost 6 bases, J lost 5 bases, and 9 bases stayed unmatched. The CDR3 length is 15 residues. The CDR3 loop reads CASRQSMGGTGELFF. The CDR3 bases are TGCGCCAGCAGGCAGTCGATGGGGGGGACCGGGGAGCTGTTTTTT.

V usage is TRBV15 and J usage is TRBJ1-5; D possibly corresponds to TRBD1 (5 bases). Germline lookup yields CDR1 LNHNV and CDR2 YYDKDF (reference sequence). V gave up 6 bases and J gave up 0 bases, with 12 bases separating them. This CDR3 comprises 15 residues. CDR3 protein: CATRGGGLSNQPQHF. CDR3 sequence (DNA): TGTGCCACCAGGGGCGGGGGACTTAGCAATCAGCCCCAGCATTTT.

The chain recombines TRBV21-1 with TRBJ1-1; the table's D call, TRBD1, has no DNA check behind it. TRBV21-1 is tagged as a pseudogene. The CDR3 length is 15 residues. The CDR3 reads CASPQPGGMNTEAFF. CDR3 DNA: TGTGCCAGTCCTCAGCCAGGGGGGATGAACACTGAAGCTTTCTTT.

The CDR3, as DNA: TGCGCCAGTGCAAGAGAAGGGACACTGAACACTGAAGCTTTCTTT. Residues: CASAREGTLNTEAFF. The chain carries TRBV5-1 and TRBJ1-1, with D possibly being TRBD1 (6 bases). Trimming took 8 bases from V and 0 from J, leaving 17 bases between them. The CDR3 length is 15 residues. Germline V CDR1 and CDR2: SGHRS, YFSETQ.

The gene calls are TRBV28 and TRBJ2-7; a possible D gene is TRBD1 (5 bases). The CDR3 extends over 14 amino acids. CDR1 MDHEN and CDR2 SYDVKM come from the germline V gene. Deletions cut 2 bases from V and 4 bases from J, with 12 bases between. The CDR3 coding sequence is TGTGCCAGCAGTTTAGGGCTAAGGGGTTACGAGCAGTACTTC. It specifies CASSLGLRGYEQYF. Based on the CDR3 plus reference TRBV28 and TRBJ2-7, the full variable domain is DVKVTQSSRYLVKRTGEKVFLECVQDMDHENMFWYRQDPGLGLRLIYFSYDVKMKEKGDIPEGYSVSREKKERFSLILESASTNQTSMYLCASSLGLRGYEQYFGPGTRLTVT.

V and J are TRBV30 and TRBJ1-2, with TRBD1 matching 10 bases. Per germline, CDR1 GTSNPN and CDR2 SVGIG (reference sequence). The CDR3 spans 14 residues. The junction had 7 bases not matched to a gene; V was cut back by 5 bases and J by 4 bases. This CDR3 is CAWWRTGGPYGYTF. The CDR3 coding sequence is TGTGCCTGGTGGAGGACAGGGGGGCCCTATGGCTACACCTTC.

The chain uses TRBV5-1 and TRBJ2-7, with D tentatively TRBD2 (5 bases). The length of the CDR3 is 15 residues. V was shortened by 2 bases and J by 3 bases, with 15 bases between the two germline ends. Germline CDR1 reads SGHRS; CDR2 reads YFSETQ. The DNA of the CDR3 is TGCGCCAGCAGCTTCGAGGCTGACGGGGACTACGAGCAGTACTTC. This gives the protein CASSFEADGDYEQYF. The entire variable domain, with the rest obtained from reference TRBV5-1 and TRBJ2-7, is as follows: KAGVTQTPRYLIKTRGQQVTLSCSPISGHRSVSWYQQTPGQGLQFLFEYFSETQRNKGNFPGRFSGRQFSNSRSEMNVSTLELGDSALYLCASSFEADGDYEQYFGPGTRLTVT.

The rearrangement joins TRBV15 to TRBJ2-3; 13 bases align to TRBD2. Germline values: CDR1 LNHNV, CDR2 YYDKDF (reference sequence). Trimming cost V 5 bases and J 5 bases; bases outside gene matches: 7. The CDR3 totals 16 residues. Here the CDR3 reads CATSLTSGRFLDTQYF. In nucleotides, the CDR3 is TGTGCCACCAGCCTGACTAGCGGGAGGTTTCTAGATACGCAGTATTTT.

The chain combines TRBV5-1 with TRBJ2-7, with 8 bases that match TRBD2. V trimming: 5 bases; J trimming: 10 bases; junction bases outside the gene matches: 20. CDR1 and CDR2 from the germline V gene are SGHRS and YFSETQ. This CDR3 spans 16 amino acids. The CDR3, as DNA: TGCGCCAGCAGTCGGGAGGGGTATACCTCTCTCGGGAAACAGTACTTC. It yields the protein CASSREGYTSLGKQYF.

V usage is TRBV7-9 and J usage is TRBJ1-2; possible D gene TRBD1, 6 bases. From germline, CDR1 is SEHNR and CDR2 FQNEAQ (reference sequence). This CDR3 spans 13 amino acids. V was trimmed by 2 bases and J by 4 bases, leaving 8 bases between them. The DNA for the CDR3 is TGTGCCAGCAGCTTACTAGGGGGCTATGGCTACACCTTC. Translation gives CASSLLGGYGYTF.

The chain is built from TRBV7-8 and TRBJ1-4, with D unclear. Germline V lookup: CDR1 SGHVS, CDR2 FQNEAQ. Trimming removed 1 base at V and 7 bases at J, with 7 bases between. CDR3 length equals 13 residues. DNA for the CDR3: TGTGCCAGCAGCTTAGGTCTCGGTGAAAAACTGTTTTTT. Residues: CASSLGLGEKLFF.

The chain has TRBV2 and TRBJ1-5, with TRBD1 matching over 8 bases. CDR1 and CDR2 (germline): SNHLY, FYNNEI. This CDR3 is built from 15 residues. Germline trimming cut 4 bases from V and 5 bases from J; bases unmatched to any gene: 7. The DNA for the CDR3 is TGTGCCAGCAGTGTAGGCAGGGGGCGAGATCAGCCCCAGCATTTT. The encoded protein is CASSVGRGRDQPQHF.

This chain links TRBV7-9 with TRBJ2-7, with 7 bases fitting TRBD1. The trim removed 4 bases at V and 3 bases at J, leaving 12 bases unmatched. Per germline, CDR1 SEHNR and CDR2 FQNEAQ (reference sequence). CDR3 size: 16 residues. This CDR3 reads CASSSSFLGQSYEQYF. CDR3 DNA sequence: TGTGCCAGCAGCTCCTCTTTCCTGGGACAGAGCTACGAGCAGTACTTC.

The CDR3 region is CASESETQYF. Here the CDR3 DNA reads TGTGCCAGCGAGTCGGAGACCCAGTACTTC. J is TRBJ2-5 and V is TRBV2; the D is unclear. Trimming left V 8 bases short and J 5 bases short, with 6 bases between. Per germline, CDR1 SNHLY and CDR2 FYNNEI. CDR3 size: 10 residues. Drawing the rest from reference TRBV2 and TRBJ2-5, the complete variable domain is EPEVTQTPSHQVTQMGQEVILRCVPISNHLYFYWYRQILGQKVEFLVSFYNNEISEKSEIFDDQFSVERPDGSNFTLKIRSTKLEDSAMYFCASESETQYFGPGTRLLVL.